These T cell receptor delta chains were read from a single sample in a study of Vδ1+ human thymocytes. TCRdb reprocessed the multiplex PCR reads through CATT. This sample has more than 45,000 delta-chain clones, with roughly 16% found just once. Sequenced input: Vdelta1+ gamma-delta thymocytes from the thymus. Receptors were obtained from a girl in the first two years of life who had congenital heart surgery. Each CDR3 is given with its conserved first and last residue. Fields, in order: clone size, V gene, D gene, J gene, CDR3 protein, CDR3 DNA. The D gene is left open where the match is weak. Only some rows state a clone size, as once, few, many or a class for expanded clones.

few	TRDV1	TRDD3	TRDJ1	CALGELWRGTGGYAVTDKLIF	TGTGCTCTTGGGGAACTTTGGCGCGGAACTGGGGGATACGCGGTCACCGATAAACTCATCTTT
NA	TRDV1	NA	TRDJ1	CALGEPHYPFRYTDKLIF	TGTGCTCTTGGGGAACCACACTACCCTTTCAGGTACACCGATAAACTCATCTTT
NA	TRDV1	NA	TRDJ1	CALGGGLPQPILYTDKLIF	TGTGCTCTTGGGGGAGGCCTTCCGCAACCCATATTGTACACCGATAAACTCATCTTT
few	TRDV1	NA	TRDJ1	CALGELGPSEAGTDKLIF	TGTGCTCTTGGGGAACTCGGCCCCTCAGAAGCTGGAACCGATAAACTCATCTTT
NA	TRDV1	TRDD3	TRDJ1	CALGEGEFPGSYWGIRYTDKLIF	TGTGCTCTTGGGGAAGGGGAGTTTCCTGGCTCATACTGGGGGATACGTTACACCGATAAACTCATCTTT
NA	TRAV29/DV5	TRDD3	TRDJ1	CAARSRLLSPSPQLGDTPYTDKLIF	TGTGCAGCACGATCACGCTTGTTATCTCCGAGCCCCCAACTGGGGGATACGCCTTACACCGATAAACTCATCTTT
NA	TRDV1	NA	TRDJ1	CALGEPLRTDKLIF	TGTGCTCTTGGGGAACCTCTTCGGACCGATAAACTCATCTTT
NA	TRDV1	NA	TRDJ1	CALGEHFPPTTIFRTDKLIF	TGTGCTCTTGGGGAACACTTCCCCCCAACGACCATTTTTCGCACCGATAAACTCATCTTT
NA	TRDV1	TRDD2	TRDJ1	CALGELPSYTVGSEIGTDKLIF	TGTGCTCTTGGGGAGCTTCCTTCCTACACCGTGGGGAGCGAAATTGGCACCGATAAACTCATCTTT
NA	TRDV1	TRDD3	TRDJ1	CALGGCGLLGDKTDKLIF	TGTGCTCTTGGGGGTTGCGGTCTACTGGGGGATAAAACCGATAAACTCATCTTT
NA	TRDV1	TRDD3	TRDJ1	CALGHVRLLGDTLGESTDKLIF	TGTGCTCTTGGCCATGTTCGTTTATTGGGGGATACCTTGGGGGAAAGTACCGATAAACTCATCTTT
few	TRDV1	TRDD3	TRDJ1	CALGESGRSYLGDTFRLTDKLIF	TGTGCTCTTGGGGAATCGGGGCGTTCCTACCTGGGGGATACCTTCCGCCTCACCGATAAACTCATCTTT
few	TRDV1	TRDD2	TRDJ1	CALGEHTPLGLPIPYTDKLIF	TGTGCTCTTGGGGAACATACTCCCTTAGGCCTTCCTATCCCGTACACCGATAAACTCATCTTT
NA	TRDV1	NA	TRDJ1	CALGELGGSGPLRGTDKLIF	TGTGCTCTTGGGGAACTAGGAGGATCCGGACCACTGCGGGGGACCGATAAACTCATCTTT
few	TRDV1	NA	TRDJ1	CALGELPPKVLGATDKLIF	TGTGCTCTTGGGGAATTACCCCCTAAAGTTTTGGGGGCCACCGATAAACTCATCTTT
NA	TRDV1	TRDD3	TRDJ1	CALGGWRWGIRTHTDKLIF	TGTGCTCTTGGGGGTTGGCGGTGGGGGATACGTACCCACACCGATAAACTCATCTTT
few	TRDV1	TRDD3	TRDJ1	CALGELTPLNWGIVLDTDKLIF	TGTGCTCTTGGGGAACTGACCCCTCTTAACTGGGGGATAGTTTTGGACACCGATAAACTCATCTTT
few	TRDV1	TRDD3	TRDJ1	CALGVPYFLRPSTGGYQYDKLIF	TGTGCTCTTGGGGTACCTTACTTCCTACGACCTAGTACTGGGGGATATCAATACGATAAACTCATCTTT
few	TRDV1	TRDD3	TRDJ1	CALGEPDLVPSYQTGGYADKLIF	TGTGCTCTTGGGGAACCGGACCTCGTTCCTTCCTATCAAACTGGGGGATACGCCGATAAACTCATCTTT
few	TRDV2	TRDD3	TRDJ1	CACRKLGDFKLEAIDKLIF	TGTGCCTGTAGGAAACTGGGGGATTTCAAGTTGGAGGCAATCGATAAACTCATCTTT
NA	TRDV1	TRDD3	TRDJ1	CALGELSPWYWGIRGTDKLIF	TGTGCTCTTGGGGAACTATCTCCTTGGTACTGGGGGATACGAGGCACCGATAAACTCATCTTT
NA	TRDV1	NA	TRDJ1	CALGELRSSPTDKLIF	TGTGCTCTTGGGGAACTACGTTCGAGTCCGACCGATAAACTCATCTTT
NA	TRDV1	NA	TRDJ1	CALGPPSASPYHGGDTDKLIF	TGTGCTCTTGGACCGCCTTCCGCATCCCCATACCACGGAGGTGACACCGATAAACTCATCTTT
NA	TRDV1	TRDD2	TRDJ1	CALGELRRPSYGLSTEGNTDKLIF	TGTGCTCTTGGGGAACTCCGCCGGCCTTCCTACGGACTCTCTACTGAAGGAAACACCGATAAACTCATCTTT
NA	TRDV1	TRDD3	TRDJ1	CALSTGLGDTGVRYTDKLIF	TGTGCTCTTTCTACTGGGCTGGGGGATACGGGTGTTCGTTACACCGATAAACTCATCTTT
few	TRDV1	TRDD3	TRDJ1	CALVLRGIPRRGYTDKLIF	TGTGCTCTTGTTCTACGAGGGATACCTCGAAGGGGTTACACCGATAAACTCATCTTT
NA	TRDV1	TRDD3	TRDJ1	CALGECPTLGDTLIF	TGTGCTCTTGGGGAATGTCCTACGCTGGGGGATACACTCATCTTT
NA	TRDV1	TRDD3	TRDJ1	CALGAPPLSTGAYADKLIF	TGTGCTCTTGGGGCCCCCCCCCTATCGACTGGGGCGTACGCCGATAAACTCATCTTT
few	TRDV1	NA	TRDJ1	CALGAVTGWYPDKLIF	TGTGCTCTTGGGGCCGTTACGGGCTGGTACCCCGATAAACTCATCTTT
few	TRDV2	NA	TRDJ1	CACLGTDKLIF	TGTGCCTGTCTAGGCACCGATAAACTCATCTTT
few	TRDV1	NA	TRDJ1	CALGELKGVSPGGADKLIF	TGTGCTCTTGGGGAACTAAAAGGAGTGTCTCCTGGTGGGGCCGATAAACTCATCTTT
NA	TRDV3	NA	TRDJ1	CAGGPLYTDKLIF	TGTGCCGGGGGACCCTTGTACACCGATAAACTCATCTTT
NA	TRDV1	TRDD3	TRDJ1	CALGEPAFRVSGWGTHTDKLIF	TGTGCTCTTGGGGAACCGGCCTTCCGCGTCTCTGGCTGGGGGACTCACACCGATAAACTCATCTTT
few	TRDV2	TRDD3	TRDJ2	CACDTVDCLGDLTAQLFF	TGTGCCTGTGACACCGTGGACTGTCTGGGGGATTTGACAGCACAACTCTTCTTT
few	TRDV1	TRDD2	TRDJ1	CALGELPSSYTDKLIF	TGTGCTCTTGGGGAACTCCCTTCCTCGTACACCGATAAACTCATCTTT
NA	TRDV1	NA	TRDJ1	CALGDLFLPKSYDTRYTDKLIF	TGTGCTCTTGGGGATCTCTTCCTCCCTAAGTCTTACGATACGAGGTACACCGATAAACTCATCTTT
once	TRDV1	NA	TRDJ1	CALGDKPSPRGPYTDKLIF	TGTGCTCTTGGGGACAAACCGTCTCCCCGTGGCCCGTACACCGATAAACTCATCTTT
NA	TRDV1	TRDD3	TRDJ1	CALGELLDLLLLGDNKLIF	TGTGCTCTTGGGGAACTACTAGACCTCCTGCTACTGGGGGATAACAAACTCATCTTT
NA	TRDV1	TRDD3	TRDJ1	CALGEPVLWAGGYRVDKPIF	TGTGCTCTTGGGGAACCCGTCCTGTGGGCTGGGGGGTACAGGGTCGATAAACCCATCTTT
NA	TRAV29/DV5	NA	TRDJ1	CAQLWLLYTDKLIF	TGTGCACAACTGTGGCTTCTGTACACCGATAAACTCATCTTT
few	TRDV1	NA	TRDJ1	CALGSAGNTDKLIF	TGTGCTCTTGGGTCTGCTGGTAACACCGATAAACTCATCTTT
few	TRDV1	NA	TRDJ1	CALGTLPGYTDKLIF	TGTGCTCTTGGGACCCTCCCGGGGTACACCGATAAACTCATCTTT
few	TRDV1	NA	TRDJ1	CALGSTSWVTDKLIF	TGTGCTCTTGGGTCGACTTCCTGGGTCACCGATAAACTCATCTTT
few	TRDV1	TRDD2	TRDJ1	CALGEPSSTGAYTDKLIF	TGTGCTCTTGGGGAGCCTTCCTCTACGGGGGCGTACACCGATAAACTCATCTTT
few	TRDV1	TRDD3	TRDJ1	CALGRPRGDTSSLIF	TGTGCTCTTGGGAGACCAAGGGGGGATACTAGCAGCCTCATCTTT
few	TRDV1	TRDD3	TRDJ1	CALGKPLGDYTDKLIF	TGTGCTCTTGGGAAGCCACTGGGGGACTATACCGATAAACTCATCTTT
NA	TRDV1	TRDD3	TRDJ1	CALGERAGTGGKLIF	TGTGCTCTTGGGGAACGCGCCGGTACTGGGGGCAAACTCATCTTT
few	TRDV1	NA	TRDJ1	CALGDTTGYTDKLIF	TGTGCTCTTGGGGATACTACTGGATACACCGATAAACTCATCTTT
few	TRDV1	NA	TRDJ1	CALGELDESERGRVYTDKLIF	TGTGCTCTTGGGGAACTGGACGAAAGTGAAAGGGGGAGAGTATACACCGATAAACTCATCTTT
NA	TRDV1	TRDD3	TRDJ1	CALGPEGTGGYGDKLIF	TGTGCTCTTGGACCAGAGGGTACTGGGGGATACGGGGATAAACTCATCTTT
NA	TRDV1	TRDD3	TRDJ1	CALGERLGGARFSLIF	TGTGCTCTTGGGGAACGGCTGGGGGGAGCGCGGTTTTCGCTCATCTTT
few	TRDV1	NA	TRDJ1	CALGEPPLSYAGGTLIF	TGTGCTCTTGGGGAACCTCCACTTTCCTACGCTGGGGGAACACTCATCTTT